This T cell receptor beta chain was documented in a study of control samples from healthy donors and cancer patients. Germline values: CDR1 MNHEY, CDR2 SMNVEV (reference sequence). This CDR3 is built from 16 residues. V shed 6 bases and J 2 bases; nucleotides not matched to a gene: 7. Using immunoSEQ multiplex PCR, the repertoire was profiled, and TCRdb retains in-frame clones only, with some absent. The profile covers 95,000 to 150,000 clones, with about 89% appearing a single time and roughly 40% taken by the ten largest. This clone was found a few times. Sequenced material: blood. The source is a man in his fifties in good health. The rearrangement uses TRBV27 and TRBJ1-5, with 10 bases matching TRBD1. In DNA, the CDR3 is TGTGCCAGCAGGAACGAAGGGACAGGGGGCAATCAGCCCCAGCATTTT. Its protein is CASRNEGTGGNQPQHF.